The 29 T cell receptor beta chains in this list originate from one sample, sequenced in a study of cytomegalovirus exposure and HLA in healthy donors. The primer mix had 60 Vbeta and 13 Jbeta primers. Method: immunoSEQ multiplex PCR; TCRdb's copy keeps in-frame clones and lacks some. Of about 71,000 clones in the sample, about 70% were seen once. Source material: PBMCs. These receptor sequences come from a man in his forties in good health and CMV-seropositive.

This clone was seen only a few times. The V and J genes are TRBV5-1 and TRBJ1-1; unclear D gene. Germline CDR1 is SGHRS and CDR2 is YFSETQ. The CDR3 totals 14 residues. V was trimmed by 4 bases and J by 0 bases, leaving 10 bases between them. The chain's CDR3 is CASSVDKMNTEAFF. Written as DNA, the CDR3 is TGCGCCAGCAGCGTTGACAAGATGAACACTGAAGCTTTCTTT.

V is TRBV5-1 and J is TRBJ2-5, with TRBD1 identical over 7 bases. Germline loops: CDR1 SGHRS, CDR2 YFSETQ. Trimming removed 4 bases from V and 3 bases from J; junction bases left unmatched: 9. The CDR3 runs to 15 residues. The CDR3 region is CASSPLGTEEETQYF. In DNA form, the CDR3 reads TGCGCCAGCAGCCCACTCGGGACAGAGGAAGAGACCCAGTACTTC.

The J gene is TRBJ2-7, the V gene TRBV29-1; D possibly corresponds to TRBD1 (5 bases). The CDR3 is made up of 12 amino acids. Germline values: CDR1 SQVTM, CDR2 ANQGSEA. Trimming cost V 5 bases and J 4 bases, with 12 bases left between them. CDR3 DNA sequence: TGCAGCGTTCGGCAGGGCTCTTACGAGCAGTACTTC. This encodes CSVRQGSYEQYF.

This clone has more than one count but fewer than ten. The chain combines TRBV6-5 with TRBJ1-2, with 7 bases identical to TRBD1. V shed 10 bases, J shed 5 bases, and the junction held 10 bases outside the gene matches. CDR1 is MNHEY and CDR2 is SVGAGI in the germline V gene. CDR3 size: 13 residues. CDR3 residues: CATGRGREYGYTF. The CDR3 nucleotides read TGTGCCACCGGGAGGGGGCGAGAATATGGCTACACCTTC.

V is TRBV19 and J is TRBJ1-5; possibly TRBD1 for D (5 bases). Trimming removed 2 bases at V and 3 bases at J, with 8 bases between. The CDR3 sequence is 14 residues long. Germline lookup yields CDR1 LNHDA and CDR2 SQIVND (reference sequence). CDR3 nucleotide sequence: TGTGCCAGTAGTATACAGGGCCCCAATCAGCCCCAGCATTTT. It yields the protein CASSIQGPNQPQHF.

The rearrangement uses TRBV6-5 and TRBJ1-4; 9 bases line up with TRBD1. After removal of 6 bases from V and 7 bases from J, the junction contained 9 bases not matched to a gene. From germline, CDR1 is MNHEY and CDR2 SVGAGI. The CDR3 is 15 residues long. CDR3 sequence: CASRDGTGLGEKLFF. CDR3 DNA: TGTGCCAGCAGGGACGGGACAGGGTTGGGTGAAAAACTGTTTTTT.

The rearrangement joins TRBV4-3 to TRBJ1-2; maybe TRBD1 (6 bases). V dropped 2 bases and J dropped 4 bases, with 17 bases sitting between them. The CDR3 sequence is 16 residues long. Germline-derived CDR1 and CDR2 are LGHNA and YSLEER. CDR3 nucleotide sequence: TGCGCCAGCAGCCAAAAGATCGAGACAGGTTTCTATGGCTACACCTTC. Its protein is CASSQKIETGFYGYTF.

The genes are TRBV2 and TRBJ1-1; D not resolved. Trimming removed 3 bases from V and 7 bases from J, with 12 bases in between. The CDR3 is 13 residues long. Germline V lookup: CDR1 SNHLY, CDR2 FYNNEI. CDR3 nucleotides: TGTGCCAGCAGTGAGTCCCAACGGGGTGAAGCTTTCTTT. This gives the protein CASSESQRGEAFF.

This sequence joins TRBV20-1 and TRBJ1-2; the D gene is possibly TRBD1 (6 bases). The CDR3 covers 10 residues. CDR1 and CDR2 from the germline V gene are DFQATT and SNEGSKA (reference sequence). V lost 6 bases and J lost 6, with 8 bases in between. The chain's CDR3 is CSAEGDGYTF. The CDR3 nucleotides read TGCAGTGCCGAGGGGGATGGCTACACCTTC.

A few counts support this clone. This sample also contains other DNA sequences that code for the same CDR3. The chain is built from TRBV13 and TRBJ1-5; 8 bases align to TRBD1. This CDR3 is built from 15 residues. The germline V gene has CDR1 PRHDT and CDR2 FYEKMQ (reference sequence). With V trimmed by 0 bases and J by 2 bases, 0 bases remained unmatched. CDR3 nucleotide sequence: TGTGCCAGCAGCTTAGGGACAGGGGGCAATCAGCCCCAGCATTTT. It codes for CASSLGTGGNQPQHF. Complete variable domain (other parts from reference TRBV13 and TRBJ1-5): AAGVIQSPRHLIKEKRETATLKCYPIPRHDTVYWYQQGPGQDPQFLISFYEKMQSDKGSIPDRFSAQQFSDYHSELNMSSLELGDSALYFCASSLGTGGNQPQHFGDGTRLSIL.

This chain links TRBV11-2 with TRBJ2-2; 9 bases align to TRBD1. The CDR3 totals 17 residues. Germline lookup yields CDR1 SGHAT and CDR2 FQNNGV. V shed 5 bases, J shed 5 bases, and the junction held 12 bases outside the gene matches. CDR3 nucleotides: TGTGCCAGCAGCCGCTCCCACAGGGGGCTGGGGACCGGGGAGCTGTTTTTT. This translates into CASSRSHRGLGTGELFF.

The rearrangement uses TRBV5-1 and TRBJ2-7, with 9 bases matching TRBD1. Trimming at V came to 0 bases and at J to 4 bases, leaving 8 bases not matched to a gene. The length of the CDR3 is 16 residues. CDR1 and CDR2 from the germline V gene are SGHRS and YFSETQ. The CDR3 coding sequence is TGCGCCAGCAGCTTGGTGTGGACAGGGGAGGTTTACGAGCAGTACTTC. Its protein product is CASSLVWTGEVYEQYF.

The chain has TRBV9 and TRBJ1-4, with 11 bases aligning to TRBD1. With V trimmed by 4 bases and J by 0 bases, 5 bases remained unmatched. Germline V gene lookup returns CDR1 SGDLS and CDR2 YYNGEE. This CDR3 spans 17 amino acids. The CDR3 loop reads CASSFGQGAATNEKLFF. In DNA form, the CDR3 reads TGTGCCAGCAGCTTCGGACAGGGGGCTGCAACTAATGAAAAACTGTTTTTT.

The genes are TRBV5-4 and TRBJ1-1; D possibly corresponds to TRBD1 (6 bases). The V end was cut by 3 bases, the J end by 1 base, with 10 bases between. This CDR3 comprises 14 residues. Germline V CDR1 and CDR2: SGHNT, YYREEE (reference sequence). The CDR3 DNA is TGTGCCAGCAGCTCAGACAGGAGGAACACTGAAGCTTTCTTT. Its protein is CASSSDRRNTEAFF. The entire variable domain, with the rest obtained from reference TRBV5-4 and TRBJ1-1, is as follows: ETGVTQSPTHLIKTRGQQVTLRCSSQSGHNTVSWYQQALGQGPQFIFQYYREEENGRGNFPPRFSGLQFPNYSSELNVNALELDDSALYLCASSSDRRNTEAFFGQGTRLTVV.

The V call is TRBV7-3, the J call TRBJ2-3; 13 bases fit TRBD2. This CDR3 comprises 16 residues. Per germline, CDR1 SGHTA and CDR2 FQGTGA. V lost 2 bases to trimming and J lost 1 base; unmatched junction nucleotides: 0. The CDR3 spells CASSLGLAGGTDTQYF. The CDR3 DNA sequence: TGTGCCAGCAGCTTAGGACTAGCGGGAGGCACAGATACGCAGTATTTT.

This clone turned up a few times. The rearrangement uses TRBV7-9 and TRBJ1-5; TRBD1 aligns across 8 bases. Germline trimming cut 3 bases from V and 11 bases from J; bases unmatched to any gene: 6. This CDR3 comprises 13 residues. Per the germline V gene, CDR1 is SEHNR and CDR2 is FQNEAQ (reference sequence). The DNA for the CDR3 is TGTGCCAGCAGCTTGGACAGGGAAGGTTCCCAGCATTTT. Its protein product is CASSLDREGSQHF.

The V gene is TRBV5-1, the J gene TRBJ1-4, with 8 bases aligning to TRBD1. CDR3 length equals 15 residues. The trim removed 0 bases at V and 8 bases at J, leaving 6 bases unmatched. Germline V CDR1 and CDR2: SGHRS, YFSETQ. CDR3 region: CASSLGRGRGEKLFF. CDR3 bases: TGCGCCAGCAGCTTGGGCAGGGGGCGAGGAGAAAAACTGTTTTTT.

The chain carries TRBV5-1 and TRBJ2-2; 9 bases are a match to TRBD1. The CDR3 is made up of 14 amino acids. Germline V gives CDR1 SGHRS, CDR2 YFSETQ. Trimming at V came to 8 bases and at J to 4 bases, leaving 6 bases not matched to a gene. The chain's CDR3 is CASTTGGSTGELFF. The CDR3 DNA reads as TGCGCCAGTACAACAGGGGGCTCCACCGGGGAGCTGTTTTTT.

The genes are TRBV14 and TRBJ2-7; a possible D gene is TRBD1 (5 bases). Germline assignment: CDR1 SGHDN and CDR2 FVKESK. The V gene lost 8 bases and the J gene lost 2 bases, with 13 bases spanning the gap. The CDR3 loop spans 13 amino acids. The CDR3 region has the DNA TGTGCCAGCCGCACGACAGCGACCTACGAGCAGTACTTC. As protein: CASRTTATYEQYF.

This clone was recorded only once. The CDR3 reads CASSDLRANTEAFF. CDR3 DNA sequence: TGTGCCAGCAGTGATCTCAGGGCGAACACTGAAGCTTTCTTT. This chain joins TRBV2 and TRBJ1-1, with D tentatively TRBD1 (5 bases). Germline CDR1 is SNHLY and CDR2 is FYNNEI. V lost 3 bases to trimming and J lost 1 base, with 9 bases between them. This CDR3 contains 14 residues. Filled out from reference TRBV2 and TRBJ1-1, the complete variable domain reads EPEVTQTPSHQVTQMGQEVILRCVPISNHLYFYWYRQILGQKVEFLVSFYNNEISEKSEIFDDQFSVERPDGSNFTLKIRSTKLEDSAMYFCASSDLRANTEAFFGQGTRLTVV.

This clone occurred a few times. This rearrangement joins TRBV28 to TRBJ1-1, with D perhaps matching TRBD1 (6 bases). The germline V and J ends were trimmed by 7 bases and 4 bases, with 16 bases remaining between them. This CDR3 comprises 14 residues. Germline V CDR1 and CDR2: MDHEN, SYDVKM. The DNA for the CDR3 is TGTGCCAGCATACAAGGGGGTTCGGTCACTGAAGCTTTCTTT. It is translated as CASIQGGSVTEAFF. Full variable domain (outside the CDR3, taken from reference TRBV28 and TRBJ1-1): DVKVTQSSRYLVKRTGEKVFLECVQDMDHENMFWYRQDPGLGLRLIYFSYDVKMKEKGDIPEGYSVSREKKERFSLILESASTNQTSMYLCASIQGGSVTEAFFGQGTRLTVV.

The rearrangement links TRBV28 to TRBJ2-7; no clear D. Germline-derived CDR1 and CDR2 are MDHEN and SYDVKM. This CDR3 is built from 13 residues. Trimming pared 3 bases from V and 3 bases from J, leaving 9 bases between. The CDR3, as DNA: TGTGCCAGCAGTTTCCCGGGTGTCTACGAGCAGTACTTC. It translates to CASSFPGVYEQYF. The full variable domain, completed using reference TRBV28 and TRBJ2-7, is DVKVTQSSRYLVKRTGEKVFLECVQDMDHENMFWYRQDPGLGLRLIYFSYDVKMKEKGDIPEGYSVSREKKERFSLILESASTNQTSMYLCASSFPGVYEQYFGPGTRLTVT.

The V gene is TRBV7-3, the J gene TRBJ1-2; 7 nucleotides match TRBD1. The CDR3 loop spans 14 amino acids. Germline V gives CDR1 SGHTA, CDR2 FQGTGA. Losses at the gene ends were 3 bases for V and 1 base for J; bases not matched to a gene: 2. CDR3 residues: CASSFRGHNYGYTF. As DNA, the CDR3 is TGTGCCAGCAGCTTTAGGGGGCATAACTATGGCTACACCTTC.

DNA for the CDR3: TGTGCCAGCAGTCCCAGAGGCGGGACTGAAGCTTTCTTT. This encodes CASSPRGGTEAFF. The chain employs TRBV6-1 and TRBJ1-1; D is ambiguous. The CDR3 runs to 13 residues. Germline V gives CDR1 MNHNS, CDR2 SASEGT. V was cut by 5 bases and J by 5 bases, with 12 bases left in between.

The chain recombines TRBV2 with TRBJ1-1, with 8 bases lining up with TRBD1. Per the germline V gene, CDR1 is SNHLY and CDR2 is FYNNEI. Trimming removed 7 bases from V and 10 bases from J; junction bases left unmatched: 14. The CDR3 is 14 residues long. The CDR3 sequence is CASTMGQEILGAFF. The CDR3 DNA reads TGTGCCAGCACCATGGGACAGGAGATCCTCGGAGCTTTCTTT.

The chain joins TRBV7-9 to TRBJ2-5, with TRBD2 matching over 9 bases. Germline CDR1 SEHNR, CDR2 FQNEAQ (reference sequence). There are 16 residues in the CDR3. V lost 3 bases and J lost 3; bases outside the gene matches: 8. The CDR3 region is CASSFSRGLAEETQYF. The DNA of the CDR3 is TGTGCCAGCAGCTTTAGCCGGGGACTAGCAGAAGAGACCCAGTACTTC.

The V call is TRBV29-1, the J call TRBJ2-7, with 13 bases lining up with TRBD2. The CDR3 runs 16 residues. CDR1 is SQVTM, CDR2 ANQGSEA, per germline. V trimming: 3 bases; J trimming: 4 bases; junction bases outside the gene matches: 9. Written as DNA, the CDR3 is TGCAGCGTTGATGGCCTGGGGACTAGCGGGGCTTACGAGCAGTACTTC. Translating it yields CSVDGLGTSGAYEQYF.

J is TRBJ1-2 and V is TRBV11-1, with 7 bases lining up with TRBD1. V lost 5 bases, J lost 1 base, and 4 bases stayed unmatched. The CDR3 is 14 residues long. Germline assignment: CDR1 SGHAT and CDR2 FQDESV (reference sequence). The CDR3, as DNA: TGTGCCAGCAGCGATCGACAGGGTAACTATGGCTACACCTTC. It specifies CASSDRQGNYGYTF. The entire variable domain, with the rest obtained from reference TRBV11-1 and TRBJ1-2, is as follows: EAEVAQSPRYKITEKSQAVAFWCDPISGHATLYWYRQILGQGPELLVQFQDESVVDDSQLPKDRFSAERLKGVDSTLKIQPAELGDSAMYLCASSDRQGNYGYTFGSGTRLTVV.

The chain uses TRBV2 and TRBJ2-1; 13 bases are a match to TRBD2. In germline, CDR1 is SNHLY, CDR2 FYNNEI. The junction had 3 bases not matched to a gene; V was cut back by 5 bases and J by 5 bases. There are 15 residues in the CDR3. The CDR3 loop is CASSRLAGGDNEQFF. The CDR3 DNA reads TGTGCCAGCAGTCGACTAGCGGGGGGCGACAATGAGCAGTTCTTC.